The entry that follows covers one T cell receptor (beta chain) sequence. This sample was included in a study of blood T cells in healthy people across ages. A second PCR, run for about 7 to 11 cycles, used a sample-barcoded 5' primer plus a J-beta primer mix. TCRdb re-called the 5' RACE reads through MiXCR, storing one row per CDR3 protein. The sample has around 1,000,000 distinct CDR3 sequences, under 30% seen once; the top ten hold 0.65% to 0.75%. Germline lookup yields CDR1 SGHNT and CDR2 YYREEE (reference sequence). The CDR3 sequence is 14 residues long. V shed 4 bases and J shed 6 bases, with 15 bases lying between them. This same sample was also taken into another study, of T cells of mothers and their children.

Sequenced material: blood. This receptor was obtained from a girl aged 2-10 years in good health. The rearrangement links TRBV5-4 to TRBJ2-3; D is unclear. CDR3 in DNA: TGTGCCAGCAGCCCAGACTTGAGAAGGGATACGCAGTATTTT. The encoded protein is CASSPDLRRDTQYF.